This paragraph reports one T cell receptor beta chain. CDR1 and CDR2 from the germline V gene are LNHDA and SQIVND (reference sequence). The length of the CDR3 is 16 residues. V gave up 3 bases and J gave up 6 bases, with 15 bases separating them. The data originate from a study of cytomegalovirus exposure and HLA in healthy donors. 60 Vbeta and 13 Jbeta primers were used in PCR. TCRdb's copy holds only in-frame clones and misses some; the assay was immunoSEQ multiplex PCR. The sample shows fewer than 150,000 clones, around 67% of them seen only once. The gene calls are TRBV19 and TRBJ1-6, with D unclear. This clonotype was obtained from a woman in her thirties or forties in good health and CMV-seronegative. The specimen was PBMCs. This CDR3 reads CASSIGWWESNSPLHF. The DNA of the CDR3 is TGTGCCAGTAGTATCGGCTGGTGGGAGTCTAATTCACCCCTCCACTTT.